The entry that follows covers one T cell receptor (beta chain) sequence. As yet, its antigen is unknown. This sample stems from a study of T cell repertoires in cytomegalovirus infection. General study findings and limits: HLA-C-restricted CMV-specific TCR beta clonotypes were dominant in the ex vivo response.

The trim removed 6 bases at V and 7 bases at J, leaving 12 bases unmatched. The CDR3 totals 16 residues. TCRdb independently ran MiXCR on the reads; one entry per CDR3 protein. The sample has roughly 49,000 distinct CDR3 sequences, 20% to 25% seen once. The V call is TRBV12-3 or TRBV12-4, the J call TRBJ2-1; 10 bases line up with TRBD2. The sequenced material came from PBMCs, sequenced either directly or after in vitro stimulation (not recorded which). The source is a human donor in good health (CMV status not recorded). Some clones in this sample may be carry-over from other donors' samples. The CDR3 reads CASSLNSGRAGNEQFF. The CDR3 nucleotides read TGTGCCAGCAGCCTAAACAGCGGGAGGGCCGGTAATGAGCAGTTCTTC.